A single TCR beta chain is shown here with its context. This sample is part of a study of control samples from healthy donors and cancer patients. CDR1 is LGHDT and CDR2 is YNNKEL in the germline V gene (reference sequence). V gave up 6 bases and J gave up 0 bases, with 8 bases separating them. This CDR3 comprises 14 residues. The table came from immunoSEQ multiplex PCR; TCRdb's copy has only in-frame clones and leaves some out. The sample has some 73,000 clones, around 94% seen once. The chain links TRBV3-1 (or the pseudogene TRBV3-2) to TRBJ2-2; D uncertain. The sample consisted of blood. The sequence was obtained from a woman aged 40-49 years in good health. The DNA of the CDR3 is TGTGCCAGCAGAGTGGCAGCGAACACCGGGGAGCTGTTTTTT. Translating it yields CASRVAANTGELFF.